Listed below are T cell receptor beta chains from one sample, sequenced in a study of control samples from healthy donors and cancer patients. The data were produced by immunoSEQ multiplex PCR, yet TCRdb's version contains in-frame clones alone and is incomplete. The table includes tens of thousands of clones, about 80% detected once. Material: blood. These receptors originate from a man between 65 and 85 years old in good health. CDR3s include the opening cysteine and the closing phenylalanine or tryptophan. A D gene is named only where the DNA matches it firmly. The size field is filled for only some rows; it gives once, few, many or a size class.

d_gene,abundance,v_gene,j_gene,CDR3nt,CDR3aa
TRBD2,.,TRBV9,TRBJ2-7,TGTGCCAGCAGCGGGATTGCGGGAGAAGGCGAGCAGTACTTC,CASSGIAGEGEQYF
.,.,TRBV10-1,TRBJ2-7,TGCGCCAGCAGGGGAAATGATTACGAGCAGTACTTC,CASRGNDYEQYF
TRBD2,.,TRBV11-3,TRBJ2-3,TGTGCCAGCAGCCCCCCCGCCCGGACTAGGATAACAGATACGCAGTATTTT,CASSPPARTRITDTQYF
.,once,TRBV5-4,TRBJ2-3,TGTGCCAGCAGCGTTTACTACATTAGCACAGATACGCAGTATTTT,CASSVYYISTDTQYF
.,.,TRBV2,TRBJ2-1,TGTGCCAGCAGTTATTCAATAGGCAATGAGCAGTTCTTC,CASSYSIGNEQFF
.,.,TRBV6-5,TRBJ1-3,TGTGCCAGCGTTGACCTCTCTGGAAACACCATATATTTT,CASVDLSGNTIYF
.,.,TRBV28,TRBJ1-5,TGTGCCAGCGCACAGCAGTTTATTCGGGAAAGTTGGAGACGGACGAAGAAGCCCCAGCATTTT,CASAQQFIRESWRRTKKPQHF
TRBD1,.,TRBV14,TRBJ1-1,TGTGCCAGCAGCCCTCGGGACAGCAACTTGAACACTGAAGCTTTCTTT,CASSPRDSNLNTEAFF
.,.,TRBV5-5,TRBJ2-1,TGTGCCAGCAGCTTGGCCGTCGGGTCTTCCTACAATGAGCAGTTCTTC,CASSLAVGSSYNEQFF
.,.,TRBV7-2,TRBJ2-7,TGTGCCAGCAGCGTTAGGGCTACGGGGTACGAGCAGTACTTC,CASSVRATGYEQYF
TRBD2,few,TRBV5-1,TRBJ2-2,TGCGCCAGCAGCCTATCGTCCAGACTAGCGGGGGACACCGGGGAGCTGTTTTTT,CASSLSSRLAGDTGELFF
TRBD1,.,TRBV28,TRBJ2-5,TGTGCCAGCAGTTTGAGGTTTAGGGGGCGGAAGACCCAGTACTTC,CASSLRFRGRKTQYF
TRBD1,.,TRBV5-6,TRBJ2-5,TGTGCCAGCAGCCCAGGACAGGGGCCGCTCCTTACCCAGTACTTC,CASSPGQGPLLTQYF
.,.,TRBV19,TRBJ1-3,TGTGCCAGTAGTTCACAGTTCTCTGGAAACACCATATATTTT,CASSSQFSGNTIYF
TRBD1,.,TRBV2,TRBJ1-2,TGTGCCAGCAGTGAGGGGACAGCCTATGGCTACACCTTC,CASSEGTAYGYTF
TRBD1,.,TRBV9,TRBJ2-7,TGTGCCAGCACCCCCACGGGACAGAACTACGAGCAGTACTTC,CASTPTGQNYEQYF
.,.,TRBV2,TRBJ1-5,TGTGCCAGCAGGCCAACAGGTGACCCAAATAGCAATCAGCCCCAGCATTTT,CASRPTGDPNSNQPQHF
.,.,TRBV11-2,TRBJ2-2,TGTGCCAGCAGCCCCCTGCTTTCCGGGGAGCTGTTTTTT,CASSPLLSGELFF
.,.,TRBV29-1,TRBJ2-4,TGCAGCGCAACTCCGAGGGGCAAAAACATTCAGTACTTC,CSATPRGKNIQYF
.,.,TRBV18,TRBJ1-4,TGTGCCAGCTCAAGAGAAGGTTCGGGAGAAAAACTGTTTTTT,CASSREGSGEKLFF
.,.,TRBV19,TRBJ1-2,TGTGCCAGTAGTATACGGGGGCACTACACCTTC,CASSIRGHYTF
.,.,TRBV2,TRBJ1-1,TGTGCCAGCAGTGATATAACGGGGACTGAAGCTTTCTTT,CASSDITGTEAFF
.,.,TRBV28,TRBJ2-2,TGTGCCAGCAGCCGTGCCGGGGAGCTGTTTTTT,CASSRAGELFF
.,few,TRBV7-2,TRBJ1-6,TGTGCCAGCAGCCTAATGGGGCAGCTCGGAATGTCCCTCCACTTT,CASSLMGQLGMSLHF
TRBD1,few,TRBV4-2,TRBJ1-2,TGTGCCAGCAGCCCAGGACAGGGAGGCTACACCTTC,CASSPGQGGYTF
.,.,TRBV28,TRBJ1-5,TGTGCCAGCAGTTCGAACAATCAGCCCCAGCATTTT,CASSSNNQPQHF